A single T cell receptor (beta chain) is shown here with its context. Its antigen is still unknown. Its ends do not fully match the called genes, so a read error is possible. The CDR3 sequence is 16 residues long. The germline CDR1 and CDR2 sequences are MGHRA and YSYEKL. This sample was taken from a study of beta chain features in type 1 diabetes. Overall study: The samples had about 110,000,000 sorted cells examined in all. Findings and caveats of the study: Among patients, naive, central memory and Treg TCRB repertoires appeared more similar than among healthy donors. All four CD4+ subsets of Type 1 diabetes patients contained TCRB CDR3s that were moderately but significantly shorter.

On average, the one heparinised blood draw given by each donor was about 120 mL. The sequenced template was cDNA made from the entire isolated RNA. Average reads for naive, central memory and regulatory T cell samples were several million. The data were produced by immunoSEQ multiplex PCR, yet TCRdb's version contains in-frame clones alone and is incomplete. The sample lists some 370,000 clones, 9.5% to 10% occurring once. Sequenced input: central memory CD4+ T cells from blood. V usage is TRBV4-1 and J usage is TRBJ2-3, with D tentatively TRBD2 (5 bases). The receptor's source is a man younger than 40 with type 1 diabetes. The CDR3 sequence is CASSQAVSVGTDTQYF. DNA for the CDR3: TGTGCCAGCAGCCAAGCGGTTAGCGTGGGCACAGATACGCAGTATTTT.